This T cell receptor beta chain was obtained from a study of post-analysis software for immune sequencing data. As for the study in general: The disease courses spanned relapsing-remitting, secondary progressive and progressive-relapsing forms of multiple sclerosis.

cDNA libraries of TCR beta carried unique molecular identifiers. Starting from about 0.94 to 9.7 million T cells, the study yielded 450,000 to 500,000 cDNA molecules. TCRdb itself ran the PCR reads through MiXCR, one entry per CDR3 protein. This table has about 770,000 distinct CDR3 sequences, about 45% appearing once. Findings and caveats of the study: Significantly lower normalized Chao1 diversity was seen in multiple sclerosis patients than in controls. Samples prepared in the same batch strongly co-clustered by F measure. When patients were compared with controls, about five TRBV segments were more frequent, TRBV5-6, TRBV5-1 and TRBV20-1 among them.

Details on this clonotype: Its antigen is currently unknown.

The junction had 9 bases not matched to a gene; V was cut back by 5 bases and J by 7 bases. CDR3 size: 15 residues. CDR1 and CDR2 from the germline V gene are MNHNY and SVGAGI (reference sequence). The chain is built from TRBV6-6 and TRBJ2-7; 12 nucleotides align to TRBD2. This TCR came from a girl aged 10 to 17 with multiple sclerosis. Sequencing input: blood. In DNA, the CDR3 is TGTGCCAGCAGTCCCTCTAGCGGGAGGGCCAAAGAGCAGTACTTC. It translates to CASSPSSGRAKEQYF.